Listed here are 31 T cell receptor beta chains from one sample, sequenced in a study of cytomegalovirus exposure and HLA in healthy donors. PCR was performed using 60 Vbeta and 13 Jbeta primers. Libraries were prepared by immunoSEQ multiplex PCR; TCRdb keeps only in-frame clonotypes and omits some of them. This repertoire includes around 210,000 clones. The sample comprised PBMCs. These receptors were taken from a girl aged 2 to 9 in good health and CMV-seropositive.

The chain links TRBV7-8 to TRBJ2-5, with a possible D match to TRBD2 (5 bases). With the DNA end fitting TRBJ2-7 better, the J assignment may be wrong. CDR1 and CDR2 from the germline V gene are SGHVS and FQNEAQ. The CDR3 length is 14 residues. The CDR3 protein is CASSLAAESYEQYF. The DNA for the CDR3 is TGTGCCAGCAGCTTAGCAGCGGAATCCTACGAGCAGTACTTC.

This chain's CDR3 is CASSSDRTHGYTF. The DNA for the CDR3 is TGTGCCAGCAGTTCAGACAGGACCCATGGCTACACCTTC. The genes are TRBV27 and TRBJ1-2; D is possibly TRBD1 (6 bases). CDR3 length equals 13 residues. The germline V and J ends were trimmed by 4 bases and 6 bases, with 12 bases remaining between them. Germline CDR1 is MNHEY and CDR2 is SMNVEV (reference sequence).

J is TRBJ2-7 and V is TRBV27; D ambiguous. The ends were cut back, 11 bases at V and 0 bases at J, with 11 bases in the middle. The germline V gene encodes CDR1 MNHEY and CDR2 SMNVEV (reference sequence). The CDR3 is 12 amino acids. The CDR3 nucleotides are TGTGCCTCAGGTTTCCACTCCTACGAGCAGTACTTC. Encoded protein: CASGFHSYEQYF.

The chain combines TRBV10-3 with TRBJ1-1, with a possible D match to TRBD1 (5 bases). The CDR3 extends over 19 amino acids. CDR1 is ENHRY and CDR2 is SYGVKD in the germline V gene. The germline V and J ends were trimmed by 3 bases and 0 bases, with 23 bases remaining between them. The CDR3 spells CAISDRAGGGDFMNTEAFF. The CDR3 DNA reads as TGTGCCATCAGTGATCGTGCGGGAGGAGGGGACTTTATGAACACTGAAGCTTTCTTT.

As for this clone: One end of the junction is discordant with germline, which a read error may explain. This chain joins TRBV7-9 and TRBJ1-5, with TRBD1 matching over 7 bases. Germline CDR1 and CDR2: SEHNR and FQNEAQ (reference sequence). This CDR3 spans 16 amino acids. This chain's CDR3 is CASSKIQGKGNRPQHF. DNA of the CDR3: TGTGCCAGCAGTAAAATACAGGGGAAAGGCAATCGGCCCCAGCATTTT.

The chain uses TRBV20-1 and TRBJ1-4; a weak D match, TRBD1 (5 bases). V lost 6 bases, J lost 6 bases, and 8 bases lay in between. This CDR3 spans 11 amino acids. Germline CDR1 and CDR2: DFQATT and SNEGSKA (reference sequence). DNA for the CDR3: TGCAGTGCAGGGGTGTATGAAAAACTGTTTTTT. This encodes CSAGVYEKLFF.

This chain joins TRBV9 and TRBJ2-1, with D unresolved. V was pared by 2 bases and J by 1 base, with 13 bases between. This CDR3 is 16 amino acids long. Germline CDR1 SGDLS, CDR2 YYNGEE. CDR3 sequence: CASSVGLAASYNEQFF. CDR3 bases: TGTGCCAGCAGCGTGGGTTTGGCGGCGTCCTACAATGAGCAGTTCTTC.

CDR3 amino acids: CASSGTGEKLFF. The CDR3 DNA reads as TGTGCCAGCAGCGGGACTGGAGAAAAACTGTTTTTT. The gene calls are TRBV25-1 and TRBJ1-4; D is perhaps TRBD1 (5 bases). Germline values: CDR1 MGHDK, CDR2 SYGVNS. V lost 6 bases, J lost 8 bases, and 10 bases lay in between. The CDR3 consists of 12 residues. Using reference TRBV25-1 and TRBJ1-4 for the parts outside the CDR3, the full variable domain is EADIYQTPRYLVIGTGKKITLECSQTMGHDKMYWYQQDPGMELHLIHYSYGVNSTEKGDLSSESTVSRIRTEHFPLTLESARPSHTSQYLCASSGTGEKLFFGSGTQLSVL.

The chain links TRBV10-3 to TRBJ2-2, with 14 bases that match TRBD2. The V gene end was trimmed by 0 bases and the J gene end by 4 bases; junction bases not matched to a gene: 10. The CDR3 runs 20 residues. CDR1 is ENHRY, CDR2 SYGVKD, per germline. Here the CDR3 reads CAISESVGLAGEGFTGELFF. DNA of the CDR3: TGTGCCATCAGTGAGTCGGTGGGACTAGCGGGAGAAGGGTTCACCGGGGAGCTGTTTTTT.

J is TRBJ2-3 and V is TRBV5-4, with D unresolved. The CDR3 runs to 13 residues. V lost 3 bases to trimming and J lost 3 bases, with 8 bases between them. CDR1 is SGHNT, CDR2 YYREEE, per germline (reference sequence). DNA for the CDR3: TGTGCCAGCAGCTGGGCGATGACAGATACGCAGTATTTT. As protein: CASSWAMTDTQYF.

This chain links TRBV29-1 with TRBJ2-5; 9 bases fit TRBD2. The J call is in doubt because the DNA end fits TRBJ2-7 better. The germline V gene has CDR1 SQVTM and CDR2 ANQGSEA. The CDR3 extends over 14 amino acids. CDR3 sequence (DNA): TGCAGCGTTGAGGGACTAGCAGCAGCCTCCGAGCAGTACTTC. This codes for CSVEGLAAASEQYF.

The chain recombines TRBV5-5 with TRBJ2-1; the D gene is possibly TRBD2 (5 bases). The germline CDR1 and CDR2 sequences are SGHKS and YYEKEE (reference sequence). Trimming shortened V by 0 bases and J by 11 bases, and 12 bases separated the two germline ends. This CDR3 is 13 amino acids long. CDR3 nucleotides: TGTGCCAGCAGCTTGGCCGGGGTTCCCCAGCAGTTCTTC. Its protein product is CASSLAGVPQQFF.

The chain has TRBV19 and TRBJ1-4; 12 bases fit TRBD1. V lost 6 bases to trimming and J lost 6 bases; unmatched junction nucleotides: 14. The CDR3 is 18 residues long. CDR1 and CDR2 from the germline V gene are LNHDA and SQIVND (reference sequence). The CDR3 region is CASRANRDRGHYYEKLFF. DNA for the CDR3: TGTGCCAGTAGAGCTAACCGGGACAGGGGGCACTATTATGAAAAACTGTTTTTT.

This chain joins TRBV5-1 and TRBJ2-7, with TRBD2 identical over 7 bases. This CDR3 spans 15 amino acids. Germline loops: CDR1 SGHRS, CDR2 YFSETQ. The J segment lost 7 bases and the V segment lost 0 bases, leaving 10 bases of the junction unmatched. CDR3 sequence: CASSLAGGELREQYF. CDR3 bases: TGCGCCAGCAGCTTGGCTGGGGGGGAATTGAGAGAGCAGTACTTC.

The rearrangement links TRBV5-1 to TRBJ2-2; a weak D match, TRBD2 (5 bases). This CDR3 region has 16 residues. CDR1 and CDR2 (germline): SGHRS, YFSETQ. Trimming stripped 0 bases from V and 4 bases from J, with 13 bases between. In DNA form, the CDR3 reads TGCGCCAGCAGCTTGGAATCTCTGGGAGTCACCGGGGAGCTGTTTTTT. Amino acids: CASSLESLGVTGELFF.

The V gene is TRBV7-8, the J gene TRBJ2-1, with no clear D. This CDR3 has 15 amino acids. V lost 5 bases and J 3 bases, leaving 14 bases between the germline ends. Germline lookup yields CDR1 SGHVS and CDR2 FQNEAQ. In DNA, the CDR3 is TGTGCCAGCAGCCATGACTCCGCTAGCTACAATGAGCAGTTCTTC. It codes for CASSHDSASYNEQFF. Variable domain in full (rest from reference TRBV7-8 and TRBJ2-1): GAGVSQSPRYKVAKRGQDVALRCDPISGHVSLFWYQQALGQGPEFLTYFQNEAQLDKSGLPSDRFFAERPEGSVSTLKIQRTQQEDSAVYLCASSHDSASYNEQFFGPGTRLTVL.

The CDR3 region has the DNA TGTGCCAGTAGTTGGGGACAGAACTATGGCTACACCTTC. It translates to CASSWGQNYGYTF. The chain recombines TRBV19 with TRBJ1-2; TRBD1 aligns across 7 bases. V lost 5 bases and J lost 2; bases outside the gene matches: 2. The CDR3 contains 13 residues. The germline gives CDR1 LNHDA, CDR2 SQIVND (reference sequence).

The rearrangement links TRBV15 to TRBJ1-5; the match to TRBD1 covers 7 bases. Trimming cost V 2 bases and J 4 bases; bases outside gene matches: 11. Germline-derived CDR1 and CDR2 are LNHNV and YYDKDF (reference sequence). The CDR3 loop spans 17 amino acids. Here the CDR3 reads CATSRPPGTAINQPQHF. The CDR3, as DNA: TGTGCCACCAGCAGACCTCCCGGGACAGCCATTAATCAGCCCCAGCATTTT.

The V gene is TRBV11-2, the J gene TRBJ1-5; D is possibly TRBD1 (5 bases). With 2 bases removed from V and 1 base from J, the gap between germline ends came to 6 bases. Germline values: CDR1 SGHAT, CDR2 FQNNGV. CDR3 length: 14 residues. The CDR3 protein is CASSLSGSNQPQHF. DNA of the CDR3: TGTGCCAGCAGCTTATCAGGGAGCAATCAGCCCCAGCATTTT.

The chain couples TRBV28 to TRBJ2-7; D remains unclear. CDR3 length: 13 residues. Germline values: CDR1 MDHEN, CDR2 SYDVKM. The V and J ends lost 6 bases and 6 bases respectively, with 15 bases between them. This CDR3 is CASSPVYESEQYF. CDR3 coding DNA: TGTGCCAGCAGCCCCGTATATGAGAGCGAGCAGTACTTC. Based on the CDR3 plus reference TRBV28 and TRBJ2-7, the full variable domain is DVKVTQSSRYLVKRTGEKVFLECVQDMDHENMFWYRQDPGLGLRLIYFSYDVKMKEKGDIPEGYSVSREKKERFSLILESASTNQTSMYLCASSPVYESEQYFGPGTRLTVT.

This chain uses TRBV5-1 with TRBJ2-1; weak D call: TRBD1 (6 bases). The V gene lost 4 bases and the J gene lost 1 base, with 18 bases spanning the gap. The CDR3 covers 17 residues. The V gene's germline CDR1 is SGHRS and CDR2 YFSETQ. CDR3 in DNA: TGCGCCAGCAGCCTCTCCATTTTAGGGGGTTCCTACAATGAGCAGTTCTTC. This encodes CASSLSILGGSYNEQFF.

The chain's CDR3 is CASSVHQYNEQFF. The CDR3, as DNA: TGTGCCTCCTCAGTTCACCAGTACAATGAGCAGTTCTTC. The chain joins TRBV6-5 to TRBJ2-1, with D unclear. Per the germline V gene, CDR1 is MNHEY and CDR2 is SVGAGI. The CDR3 loop spans 13 amino acids. V was shortened by 11 bases and J by 4 bases, with 15 bases between the two germline ends.

V is TRBV4-2 and J is TRBJ2-2; the match to TRBD2 covers 11 bases. J lost 6 bases, V lost 1 base, and 4 bases had no gene match. Germline CDR1 and CDR2: LGHNA and YNFKEQ. This CDR3 has 16 residues. The CDR3 sequence is CASSQVAGGIAGELFF. DNA of the CDR3: TGTGCCAGCAGCCAAGTAGCGGGAGGGATCGCCGGGGAGCTGTTTTTT.

V is TRBV6-5 and J is TRBJ2-1; 9 positions agree with TRBD2. With V trimmed by 5 bases and J by 2 bases, 1 base remained unmatched. From germline, CDR1 is MNHEY and CDR2 SVGAGI. The CDR3 spans 14 residues. The CDR3 DNA is TGTGCCAGCAGTCTAGCGGGACCCTACAATGAGCAGTTCTTC. The encoded protein is CASSLAGPYNEQFF.

The chain couples TRBV10-2 to TRBJ1-3; no reliable D call. The germline V and J ends were trimmed by 10 bases and 0 bases, with 7 bases remaining between them. From germline, CDR1 is WSHSY and CDR2 SAAADI. The CDR3 is made up of 12 amino acids. This CDR3 reads CATRDSGNTIYF. CDR3 nucleotides: TGCGCCACCCGGGACTCTGGAAACACCATATATTTT.

The chain combines TRBV30 with TRBJ1-1; D unclear. The CDR3 has 13 amino acids. V lost 2 bases and J lost 4, with 11 bases in between. Germline-derived CDR1 and CDR2 are GTSNPN and SVGIG (reference sequence). In nucleotides, the CDR3 is TGTGCCTGGAGTCCCCGGAGGGTCACTGAAGCTTTCTTT. Translated, it gives CAWSPRRVTEAFF.

The chain couples TRBV10-3 to TRBJ2-3, with unresolved D. Germline CDR1 reads ENHRY; CDR2 reads SYGVKD. V gave up 3 bases and J gave up 1 base, with 8 bases separating them. The CDR3 is 14 amino acids. This chain's CDR3 is CAISDRLGTDTQYF. The CDR3 nucleotides are TGTGCCATCAGTGATCGGTTGGGCACAGATACGCAGTATTTT.

The chain joins TRBV2 to TRBJ2-3, with 15 bases that match TRBD2. The CDR3 runs to 16 residues. V was clipped by 6 bases and J by 6 bases; unmatched bases: 7. Germline V gene lookup returns CDR1 SNHLY and CDR2 FYNNEI. CDR3 loop: CASRNGTSGRSDTQYF. CDR3 coding DNA: TGTGCCAGCAGAAACGGGACTAGCGGGAGGTCTGATACGCAGTATTTT.

The rearrangement links TRBV28 to TRBJ2-7; 10 bases line up with TRBD2. Germline V gene data show CDR1 as MDHEN and CDR2 as SYDVKM. The trim removed 3 bases at V and 2 bases at J, leaving 4 bases unmatched. The CDR3 is 15 amino acids. The chain's CDR3 is CASSFGTSATYEQYF. CDR3 nucleotides: TGTGCCAGCAGTTTCGGGACTAGCGCTACCTACGAGCAGTACTTC. Together with reference TRBV28 and TRBJ2-7, the CDR3 gives the full variable domain: DVKVTQSSRYLVKRTGEKVFLECVQDMDHENMFWYRQDPGLGLRLIYFSYDVKMKEKGDIPEGYSVSREKKERFSLILESASTNQTSMYLCASSFGTSATYEQYFGPGTRLTVT.

This chain connects TRBV9 to TRBJ2-5, with D perhaps TRBD1 (5 bases). This CDR3 has 13 residues. The germline V gene encodes CDR1 SGDLS and CDR2 YYNGEE. V was shortened by 3 bases and J by 5 bases, with 11 bases between the two germline ends. CDR3 sequence: CASSADQGETQYF. The CDR3 nucleotides read TGTGCCAGCAGCGCAGACCAGGGTGAGACCCAGTACTTC.

V is TRBV19 and J is TRBJ1-1; 7 nucleotides match TRBD1. CDR3 length: 13 amino acids. Germline V gene sequence: CDR1 LNHDA, CDR2 SQIVND (reference sequence). J lost 6 bases, V lost 7 bases, and 8 bases had no gene match. The CDR3 spells CASNNQGVPEAFF. For the CDR3, the DNA is TGTGCCAGTAATAACCAGGGGGTACCTGAAGCTTTCTTT.